The clone carrying this TCR beta chain was picked up many times. The antigen remains unidentified. A single record per CDR3 protein comes from TCRdb applying MiXCR to the 5' RACE reads. This repertoire shows 500,000 or so distinct CDR3 sequences, 13% to 15% found once; its top ten account for approximately 0.52%. Germline V lookup: CDR1 LGHNA, CDR2 YNFKEQ. The CDR3 is 18 amino acids. J lost 0 bases, V lost 0 bases, and 9 bases had no gene match. This specimen comes from a study of identical twins. Study observations and caveats: Monozygotic twins shared more out-of-frame TCR alpha than recombination models predicted. In drawing conclusions, the study used cross-sectional statistical analysis and did not follow the same donors.

The sample was also reused in another study, on yellow fever vaccine responses in identical twins.

The V gene is TRBV4-2, the J gene TRBJ2-3, with 7 positions matching TRBD1. The receptor's source is a woman younger than 35 in good health. Input material: CD4+ T cells sorted from blood. Here the CDR3 DNA reads TGTGCCAGCAGCCAAGATGGGGACAGAACACCTAGCACAGATACGCAGTATTTT. This translates into CASSQDGDRTPSTDTQYF.